Listed here are 32 T cell receptor beta chains from one sample, sequenced in a study of shared clonotypes between healthy human individuals. Some clones are missing from TCRdb's copy, which holds only in-frame ones; the method was immunoSEQ multiplex PCR. In the table there are some 2 million clones, 85% to 95% of which are singletons. Sequencing input: naive CD4+ T cells sorted from blood. Specified subset: CD45RA+ positively selected. These receptor sequences come from a man aged 18 to 35 in good health.

A note on this clone: A clone one base away is much larger, so this may be a read error. The conserved phenylalanine or tryptophan normally closing the CDR3 is absent here, so this likely arose from a read error. The chain combines TRBV5-4 with TRBJ2-7; D ambiguous. The CDR3 loop spans 13 amino acids. The V gene's germline CDR1 is SGHNT and CDR2 YYREEE (reference sequence). Deletions cut 2 bases from V and 3 bases from J, with 9 bases between. CDR3 residues: CASSFQSSYEQYL. Here the CDR3 DNA reads TGTGCCAGCAGCTTTCAGAGTAGCTACGAGCAGTACCTC.

In the case of this clone: Other DNA sequences in this sample translate to the same CDR3. The chain joins TRBV6-5 to TRBJ2-5; D is perhaps TRBD2 (5 bases). The V end was cut by 0 bases, the J end by 4 bases, with 6 bases between. The CDR3 sequence is 13 residues long. Germline CDR1 and CDR2: MNHEY and SVGAGI. The CDR3 region has the DNA TGTGCCAGCAGTTACTCACTAGGAGAGACCCAGTACTTC. This codes for CASSYSLGETQYF.

The rearrangement joins TRBV28 to TRBJ1-5, with 8 positions matching TRBD1. In germline, CDR1 is MDHEN, CDR2 SYDVKM. This CDR3 is built from 14 residues. V lost 2 bases and J lost 7; bases outside the gene matches: 4. Here the CDR3 reads CASSLGQGKQPQHF. CDR3 in DNA: TGTGCCAGCAGTTTAGGACAGGGAAAACAGCCCCAGCATTTT.

The J gene is TRBJ1-1, the V gene TRBV9; perhaps TRBD1 as D (6 bases). This CDR3 is built from 15 residues. Germline values: CDR1 SGDLS, CDR2 YYNGEE. Trimming took off 0 bases at V and 7 bases at J, with 16 bases between the two ends. In nucleotides, the CDR3 is TGTGCCAGCAGCGTAGGAGGTCCAGGGGTGATTGAAGCTTTCTTT. As protein: CASSVGGPGVIEAFF.

This rearrangement joins TRBV28 to TRBJ2-2; the D gene is possibly TRBD1 (5 bases). The CDR3 loop spans 14 amino acids. CDR1 MDHEN and CDR2 SYDVKM come from the germline V gene. V was clipped by 8 bases and J by 8 bases, with 18 bases between them. CDR3 residues: CASFLQTPGGELFF. In DNA form, the CDR3 reads TGTGCCAGCTTTTTACAGACCCCAGGGGGGGAGCTGTTTTTT. The whole variable domain, remainder taken from reference TRBV28 and TRBJ2-2, is DVKVTQSSRYLVKRTGEKVFLECVQDMDHENMFWYRQDPGLGLRLIYFSYDVKMKEKGDIPEGYSVSREKKERFSLILESASTNQTSMYLCASFLQTPGGELFFGEGSRLTVL.

The genes are TRBV27 and TRBJ1-2; tentative D call: TRBD1 (5 bases). The germline CDR1 and CDR2 sequences are MNHEY and SMNVEV (reference sequence). CDR3 length: 12 residues. V lost 4 bases, J lost 13 bases, and 16 bases lay in between. The CDR3 spells CASSSSFGGVTF. The CDR3 nucleotides are TGTGCCAGCAGTTCCTCTTTTGGGGGAGTCACCTTC.

Regarding this clone: At the DNA level, this CDR3 is encoded by other sequences in the same sample as well. The rearrangement uses TRBV4-3 and TRBJ2-7, with no clear D. This CDR3 is built from 14 residues. CDR1 and CDR2 (germline): LGHNA, YSLEER. V was pared by 0 bases and J by 1 base, with 7 bases between. CDR3 in amino acids: CASSQEPGSYEQYF. CDR3 coding DNA: TGCGCCAGCAGCCAAGAGCCAGGTTCCTACGAGCAGTACTTC.

V is TRBV18 and J is TRBJ2-7, with D perhaps given as TRBD1 or TRBD2 (5 bases each). This CDR3 has 16 amino acids. Trimming cost V 0 bases and J 0 bases, with 12 bases left between them. CDR1 KGHSH and CDR2 LQKENI come from the germline V gene. Here the CDR3 DNA reads TGTGCCAGCTCACCACCCGGGACGTTAAGCTCCTACGAGCAGTACTTC. Its protein product is CASSPPGTLSSYEQYF.

The chain employs TRBV5-4 and TRBJ1-1; no firm D call. The CDR3 sequence is 14 residues long. V dropped 0 bases and J dropped 5 bases, with 11 bases sitting between them. Germline CDR1 and CDR2: SGHNT and YYREEE (reference sequence). The CDR3 DNA reads TGTGCCAGCAGCTTGGAATCTCTAGGGACTGAAGCTTTCTTT. Its protein is CASSLESLGTEAFF.

V is TRBV27 and J is TRBJ1-4, with D perhaps matching TRBD1 (5 bases). The CDR3 contains 17 residues. In germline, CDR1 is MNHEY, CDR2 SMNVEV (reference sequence). Trimming stripped 5 bases from V and 7 bases from J, with 23 bases between. DNA of the CDR3: TGTGCCAGCAGTCCCGGGACCCTGGGGCTGACTGGTGAAAAACTGTTTTTT. Its protein is CASSPGTLGLTGEKLFF.

The chain carries TRBV19 and TRBJ2-3; the D call may be TRBD1 or TRBD2 (5 bases each). Germline loops: CDR1 LNHDA, CDR2 SQIVND (reference sequence). The CDR3 extends over 14 amino acids. Trimming cost V 8 bases and J 3 bases, with 15 bases left between them. CDR3 loop: CASRGGDGTDTQYF. The CDR3 coding sequence is TGTGCCAGTCGTGGGGGAGATGGGACAGATACGCAGTATTTT.

The V gene is TRBV9, the J gene TRBJ2-1, with TRBD2 matching 10 bases. The CDR3 loop spans 16 amino acids. J gave up 6 bases and V 0 bases, and 6 bases lay outside the gene matches. Germline values: CDR1 SGDLS, CDR2 YYNGEE. The CDR3 region has the DNA TGTGCCAGCAGCGTAGACGTAGCGGGGGGTATCAATGAGCAGTTCTTC. This encodes CASSVDVAGGINEQFF.

This clone was recorded only once. The chain has TRBV14 and TRBJ2-7; D is perhaps TRBD1 (6 bases). The germline V gene encodes CDR1 SGHDN and CDR2 FVKESK. Trimming left V 4 bases short and J 1 base short, with 11 bases between. The CDR3 contains 14 residues. CDR3 residues: CASSPQGRSYEQYF. As DNA, the CDR3 is TGTGCCAGCAGCCCCCAGGGGCGATCCTACGAGCAGTACTTC.

Concerning this clone itself: This may arise from a read error, as a much more abundant clone is one base away. V usage is TRBV29-1 and J usage is TRBJ1-1; D is perhaps TRBD1 (5 bases). Per germline, CDR1 SQVTM and CDR2 ANQGSEA. The CDR3 loop spans 11 amino acids. The CDR3 here is CSAKWGTEASF. The CDR3, as DNA: TGCAGCGCGAAGTGGGGCACTGAAGCTTCCTTT.

The chain couples TRBV30 to TRBJ2-3, with 7 bases identical to TRBD1. Germline values: CDR1 GTSNPN, CDR2 SVGIG (reference sequence). The CDR3 contains 12 residues. V was pared by 7 bases and J by 1 base, with 2 bases of the junction left unmatched. The CDR3 reads CAFDRGTDTQYF. In nucleotides, the CDR3 is TGTGCCTTCGACAGGGGCACAGATACGCAGTATTTT. The variable domain in full, completed from reference TRBV30 and TRBJ2-3, reads SQTIHQWPATLVQPVGSPLSLECTVEGTSNPNLYWYRQAAGRGLQLLFYSVGIGQISSEVPQNLSASRPQDRQFILSSKKLLLSDSGFYLCAFDRGTDTQYFGPGTRLTVL.

This CDR3 reads CASSLGPDREQYF. Written as DNA, the CDR3 is TGTGCCAGCAGCTTAGGCCCCGACAGGGAGCAGTACTTC. The chain carries TRBV11-3 and TRBJ2-7; D possibly corresponds to TRBD1 (6 bases). CDR3 length: 13 amino acids. Germline assignment: CDR1 SGHNT and CDR2 YENEEA. Trimming shortened V by 1 base and J by 7 bases, and 11 bases separated the two germline ends.

The chain couples TRBV6-5 to TRBJ2-3; a possible D gene is TRBD2 (6 bases). The V and J ends lost 2 bases and 4 bases respectively, with 13 bases between them. This CDR3 has 15 residues. CDR1 and CDR2 (germline): MNHEY, SVGAGI. CDR3 nucleotide sequence: TGTGCCAGCAGTTACCAACGGACTAAGGCAGATACGCAGTATTTT. It codes for CASSYQRTKADTQYF.

V is TRBV30 and J is TRBJ2-3; D call uncertain. The CDR3 has 16 amino acids. Per germline, CDR1 GTSNPN and CDR2 SVGIG (reference sequence). The ends were cut back, 0 bases at V and 5 bases at J, with 18 bases in the middle. CDR3 coding DNA: TGTGCCTGGAGTGTCGGCAGCACCCACCTTTTAGATACGCAGTATTTT. This codes for CAWSVGSTHLLDTQYF.

This clone appeared a single time. CDR3 sequence: CARSSQYF. The DNA of the CDR3 is TGTGCCAGAAGCTCCCAGTACTTC. The gene calls are TRBV5-3 and TRBJ2-5; D remains ambiguous. TRBV5-3 has ORF status, its function being uncertain. The CDR3 spans 8 residues. V was clipped by 3 bases and J by 9 bases, with 0 bases between them.

This chain connects TRBV19 to TRBJ2-2; 10 bases are shared with TRBD2. V shed 5 bases, J shed 3 bases, and the junction held 6 bases outside the gene matches. This CDR3 is 16 amino acids long. The germline CDR1 and CDR2 sequences are LNHDA and SQIVND (reference sequence). CDR3 residues: CASSRGLAEYTGELFF. The CDR3 DNA follows: TGTGCCAGTAGTCGCGGACTAGCGGAATACACCGGGGAGCTGTTTTTT.

This chain joins TRBV4-3 and TRBJ1-3; the D is unclear. This CDR3 spans 16 amino acids. V lost 0 bases and J lost 0, with 9 bases in between. Germline CDR1 is LGHNA and CDR2 is YSLEER. As DNA, the CDR3 is TGCGCCAGCAGCCAAGATCTCTCCAGCTCTGGAAACACCATATATTTT. Translated: CASSQDLSSSGNTIYF.

This chain connects TRBV28 to TRBJ1-3; TRBD1 agrees at 9 bases. The CDR3 sequence is 15 residues long. The junction had 8 bases not matched to a gene; V was cut back by 8 bases and J by 3 bases. Germline CDR1 is MDHEN and CDR2 is SYDVKM. CDR3 amino acids: CASRTTGGHGNTIYF. CDR3 coding DNA: TGTGCCAGCCGTACAACAGGGGGCCATGGAAACACCATATATTTT.

This clone was detected only once. The rearrangement joins TRBV2 to TRBJ1-6; no reliable D call. Trimming pared 3 bases from V and 6 bases from J, leaving 12 bases between. Germline CDR1 SNHLY, CDR2 FYNNEI. This CDR3 spans 15 amino acids. The CDR3 protein is CASSDIGSGNSPLHF. The CDR3 bases are TGTGCCAGCAGTGATATCGGCAGCGGTAATTCACCCCTCCACTTT.

The V call is TRBV5-4, the J call TRBJ2-5, with 7 bases matching TRBD2. Germline V gene data show CDR1 as SGHNT and CDR2 as YYREEE (reference sequence). V dropped 0 bases and J dropped 7; count of bases not matched to a gene: 3. The CDR3 is made up of 13 amino acids. CDR3 in amino acids: CASSLEERGTQYF. Written as DNA, the CDR3 is TGTGCCAGCAGCTTGGAGGAGCGGGGGACCCAGTACTTC.

On this clone itself: One junction end does not reproduce the germline sequence, and a read error may be involved. The genes are TRBV7-7 and TRBJ2-2; TRBD2 matches 13 bases. CDR1 and CDR2 (germline): SSHAT, FNYEAQ (reference sequence). The CDR3 extends over 19 amino acids. This CDR3 reads CASSFPGLAGHWNTGELFF. CDR3 sequence (DNA): TGTGCTAGCAGCTTTCCGGGACTAGCGGGGCATTGGAACACCGGGGAGCTGTTTTTT.

The rearrangement links TRBV4-2 to TRBJ2-3, with 8 bases aligning to TRBD2. CDR1 and CDR2 (germline): LGHNA, YNFKEQ. Trimming took 0 bases from V and 0 from J; bases not matched to a gene: 5. The CDR3 has 17 residues. The CDR3 DNA is TGTGCCAGCAGCCAAGATGAGACTAGCGCTAGCACAGATACGCAGTATTTT. Protein sequence: CASSQDETSASTDTQYF.

The CDR3 is CASSLGLAGSTDTQYF. The DNA of the CDR3 is TGTGCCAGCAGCTTGGGACTAGCGGGGAGCACAGATACGCAGTATTTT. The chain joins TRBV5-8 to TRBJ2-3; 11 bases map to TRBD2. The CDR3 is 16 residues long. The junction had 0 bases not matched to a gene; V was cut back by 0 bases and J by 0 bases. The V gene's germline CDR1 is SGHTS and CDR2 YDEGEE.

This clone was recorded only once. This sequence joins TRBV4-3 and TRBJ2-3; D is possibly TRBD1 (7 bases). CDR3 length equals 16 residues. V lost 4 bases and J lost 5, with 19 bases in between. Germline V CDR1 and CDR2: LGHNA, YSLEER. The CDR3 DNA sequence: TGCGCCAGCAGCCTTGATCTGGCAGGGGGAGGAGATACGCAGTATTTT. It codes for CASSLDLAGGGDTQYF.

This chain links TRBV18 with TRBJ2-6; 9 bases are shared with TRBD1. Looked up from germline, CDR1 is KGHSH and CDR2 is LQKENI. The J segment lost 3 bases and the V segment lost 2 bases, leaving 8 bases of the junction unmatched. CDR3 length: 18 residues. CDR3 amino acids: CASSPAGQGISGANVLTF. CDR3 nucleotide sequence: TGTGCCAGCTCACCAGCGGGACAGGGAATAAGTGGGGCCAACGTCCTGACTTTC.

The CDR3 protein is CASSYSQIAGLETQYF. The CDR3 DNA reads TGTGCCAGCAGTTACTCCCAGATAGCGGGATTGGAGACCCAGTACTTC. V and J are TRBV6-5 and TRBJ2-5; TRBD2 matches 8 bases. The CDR3 runs 16 residues. After removal of 0 bases from V and 5 bases from J, the junction contained 8 bases not matched to a gene. Per germline, CDR1 MNHEY and CDR2 SVGAGI.

The rearrangement uses TRBV6-5 and TRBJ1-2; 7 bases line up with TRBD1. The germline gives CDR1 MNHEY, CDR2 SVGAGI. Trimming took 0 bases from V and 7 from J; bases not matched to a gene: 11. The CDR3 loop spans 16 amino acids. This CDR3 is CASSYSGDRAVRGYTF. In DNA form, the CDR3 reads TGTGCCAGCAGTTACTCGGGCGACAGGGCTGTACGTGGCTACACCTTC.

V usage is TRBV19 and J usage is TRBJ1-6; 7 nucleotides line up with TRBD1. The germline V gene has CDR1 LNHDA and CDR2 SQIVND (reference sequence). V was pared by 4 bases and J by 10 bases, with 7 bases of the junction left unmatched. This CDR3 region has 14 residues. CDR3 DNA sequence: TGTGCCAGTAGTACCCCAGGGGGTGGATCACCCCTCCACTTT. Encoded protein: CASSTPGGGSPLHF.